This TCR beta chain was retrieved from a study of CD4+ T cells in melanoma. This CDR3 spans 14 amino acids. Germline V gives CDR1 ENHRY, CDR2 SYGVKD. The J segment lost 2 bases and the V segment lost 8 bases, leaving 1 base of the junction unmatched. Study conclusions and caveats: A reported correlation linked neoantigen-specific CD4+ T cells to CD8+, macrophage and B cell function. Neoantigen-specific CD4+ T cells in melanoma reportedly had diverse differentiation states.

The assay was immunoSEQ multiplex PCR, and TCRdb's table has in-frame clones only and misses some. Of over 100,000 clones detected, 80% to 95% appear once; the ten largest clones hold about 3.3%. Comment on this clone: Its antigen is unidentified.

V usage is TRBV10-3 and J usage is TRBJ2-3, with 13 positions matching TRBD2. This sequence originates from a human donor with melanoma. The material sequenced was peripheral blood. The CDR3 region is CAIGTSGVTDTQYF. The CDR3, as DNA: TGTGCCATCGGGACTAGCGGGGTCACAGATACGCAGTATTTT.